Given below is one T cell receptor beta chain in context. Its cognate antigen is unknown. A read error may produce the germline difference seen at one junction end. The sample belongs to a study of T cells in Graves' hyperthyroidism and ophthalmopathy. Whole-study results and caveats: Blood also contained most expanded thyroid clonotypes above 0.001. A model of 13 V-J pairs discriminated ophthalmopathy from stable hyperthyroidism.

Amplified TCR beta CDR3 regions came from RNA transcripts. The HTBI primer set was used in a first-round RT-PCR of the TCR CDR3. Via MiXCR, TCRdb re-called the multiplex PCR reads, giving one row per CDR3 protein. The table shows roughly 500,000 distinct CDR3 sequences, with roughly 45% occurring only once. This CDR3 region has 15 residues. Per germline, CDR1 SNHLY and CDR2 FYNNEI. V usage is TRBV2 and J usage is TRBJ2-7; 11 positions match TRBD2. Sequencing was performed on peripheral blood or thyroid tissue (not recorded which). The sequence came from an adult woman with Graves' disease, either hyperthyroidism or ophthalmopathy (not recorded which). CDR3 region: CASSREWTSGHPPDF. The DNA of the CDR3 is TGTGCCAGCAGCCGTGAGTGGACTAGCGGGCATCCCCCCGACTTC.